This T cell receptor beta chain was sequenced during a study of response to subunit inactivated influenza vaccine. Broader study findings: The authors suggested that few new T cells are recruited per seasonal influenza vaccination.

TCRdb reprocessed the RT-PCR reads with MiXCR, giving one entry per CDR3 protein. The sample gives hundreds of thousands of distinct CDR3 sequences, approximately 15% of which show up once; 7.5% to 8% is in the top ten. Concerning this clonotype: What it binds is unknown.

The starting material was PBMCs from blood, obtained about 14 days before vaccination. The TCR comes from a man aged 50-60 years who received an inactivated influenza vaccine.

The DNA for the CDR3 is TGCGCCAGCAGCCAAGAGCATGGCGGGGAGCAGTTCTTC. Its translation: CASSQEHGGEQFF. The J gene is TRBJ2-1, the V gene TRBV4-1; TRBD2 is a possible D gene (5 bases). The CDR3 is 13 residues long. CDR1 MGHRA and CDR2 YSYEKL come from the germline V gene. V was clipped by 0 bases and J by 10 bases, with 10 bases between them.